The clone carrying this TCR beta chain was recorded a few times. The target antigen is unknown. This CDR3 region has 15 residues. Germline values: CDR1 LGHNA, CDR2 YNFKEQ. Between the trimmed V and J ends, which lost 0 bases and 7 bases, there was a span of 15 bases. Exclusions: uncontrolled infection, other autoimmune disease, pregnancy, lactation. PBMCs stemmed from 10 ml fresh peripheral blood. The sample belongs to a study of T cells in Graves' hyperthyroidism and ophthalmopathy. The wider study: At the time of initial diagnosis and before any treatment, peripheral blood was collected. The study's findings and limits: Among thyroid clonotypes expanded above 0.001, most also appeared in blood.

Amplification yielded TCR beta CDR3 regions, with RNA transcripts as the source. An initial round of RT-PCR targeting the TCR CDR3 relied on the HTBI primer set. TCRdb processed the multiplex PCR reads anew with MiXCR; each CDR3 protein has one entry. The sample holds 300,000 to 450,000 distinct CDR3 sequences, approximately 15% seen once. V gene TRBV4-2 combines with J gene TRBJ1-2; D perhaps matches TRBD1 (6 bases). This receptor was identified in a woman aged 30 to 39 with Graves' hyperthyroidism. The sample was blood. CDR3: CASSQDSQGSAGYTF. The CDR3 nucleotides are TGTGCCAGCAGCCAAGACTCACAGGGTTCGGCTGGCTACACCTTC.